This TCR beta chain was captured in a study of T-cell memory formation after mild COVID-19. The table lists this clonotype with many counts. What it binds is not known. The CDR3 totals 13 residues. V dropped 2 bases and J dropped 4 bases, with 7 bases sitting between them. Germline-derived CDR1 and CDR2 are ENHRY and SYGVKD. Overall study findings and caveats: Among CD4+ contracting clones, most were CM and EM, and CD8+ ones EMRA. The finding that pre-infection memory included some responding clones suggested that cross-reactive memory joined.

UMIs and sample barcodes were carried by the TCR alpha and TCR beta cDNA libraries that 5'RACE produced using constant-segment primers. TCRdb independently ran MiXCR on the 5' RACE reads; one entry per CDR3 protein. Of over 450,000 distinct CDR3 sequences listed, roughly 20% are singletons. The chain couples TRBV10-3 to TRBJ2-3, with D unclear. This clonotype was obtained from an adult woman who had mild COVID-19 (a few samples of this study predate the infection). Cell type and time point are not known. The sample was PBMCs or a T cell subset sorted from them (not recorded which). DNA for the CDR3: TGTGCCATCAGTGAGCTTGGAGCAGATACGCAGTATTTT. The encoded protein is CAISELGADTQYF.